Presented here are 29 T cell receptor beta chains from one specimen sequenced in a study of blood T cell repertoires in COVID-19. TCRdb keeps only in-frame clones here, not all; method: immunoSEQ multiplex PCR. The sample consists of about 410,000 clones, roughly 85% of them appearing once. Sequenced sample: peripheral blood. The receptors derive from a woman in her twenties or thirties with active or convalescent COVID-19.

This clone was observed a single time. The V call is TRBV5-1, the J call TRBJ2-1, with D unclear. The length of the CDR3 is 15 residues. Germline-derived CDR1 and CDR2 are SGHRS and YFSETQ. V was shortened by 2 bases and J by 2 bases, with 11 bases between the two germline ends. The CDR3 DNA is TGCGCCAGCAGCTTCTTGTCGTCAGCCTACAATGAGCAGTTCTTC. Translation gives CASSFLSSAYNEQFF.

This chain uses TRBV19 with TRBJ2-6; tentative D call: TRBD1 (6 bases). This CDR3 contains 16 residues. V lost 7 bases and J lost 3, with 16 bases in between. The germline CDR1 and CDR2 sequences are LNHDA and SQIVND (reference sequence). The CDR3: CASNQGQVYGANVLTF. The CDR3 DNA follows: TGTGCCAGTAATCAGGGGCAGGTGTATGGGGCCAACGTCCTGACTTTC.

This clone was counted between two and nine times. The gene calls are TRBV6-4 and TRBJ1-1; 7 nucleotides match TRBD1. V gave up 0 bases and J gave up 6 bases; unmatched junction bases: 7. Per germline, CDR1 MRHNA and CDR2 SNTAGT. CDR3 length: 15 amino acids. CDR3 bases: TGTGCCAGCAGTGACTCTGGCAGGGGGGCGGCTGAAGCTTTCTTT. Its translation: CASSDSGRGAAEAFF.

The J gene is TRBJ2-3, the V gene TRBV6-5; 7 nucleotides agree with TRBD1. The CDR3 totals 14 residues. The germline gives CDR1 MNHEY, CDR2 SVGAGI. The V gene end was trimmed by 6 bases and the J gene end by 4 bases; junction bases not matched to a gene: 7. The CDR3 sequence: CASRLQGKSDTQYF. CDR3 nucleotide sequence: TGTGCCAGCAGATTACAGGGGAAGTCAGATACGCAGTATTTT.

The genes are TRBV5-6 and TRBJ2-7; TRBD1 aligns across 8 bases. Per germline, CDR1 SGHDT and CDR2 YYEEEE. The CDR3 is 17 residues long. The ends lost 4 bases at V and 2 bases at J; junction bases unmatched: 14. The chain's CDR3 is CASSTLDRDLLTYEQYF. In nucleotides, the CDR3 is TGTGCCAGCAGCACCCTGGACAGGGATCTCCTGACCTACGAGCAGTACTTC.

In its sample, this clone was seen once. The chain joins TRBV6-5 to TRBJ2-7, with TRBD2 matching over 10 bases. Germline lookup yields CDR1 MNHEY and CDR2 SVGAGI. J was trimmed by 6 bases and V by 7 bases; bases with no gene match: 9. CDR3 length equals 14 residues. The CDR3 bases are TGTGCCAGCAAGAGCGGGGGGGCCTCGGGCGAGCAGTACTTC. Encoded protein: CASKSGGASGEQYF.

The V call is TRBV2, the J call TRBJ1-2, with a possible D match to TRBD1 (6 bases). The length of the CDR3 is 12 residues. Between the trimmed V and J ends, which lost 6 bases and 5 bases, there was a span of 10 bases. CDR1 SNHLY and CDR2 FYNNEI come from the germline V gene. The CDR3 sequence: CASSNGQYGYTF. The CDR3 nucleotides are TGTGCCAGCAGCAACGGACAGTATGGCTACACCTTC.

Written as DNA, the CDR3 is TGTGCCAGCAGCCCTACCCGGGACAGGACCTACGAGCAGTACTTC. Protein sequence: CASSPTRDRTYEQYF. The rearrangement links TRBV7-6 to TRBJ2-7; 8 nucleotides line up with TRBD1. Germline assignment: CDR1 SGHVS and CDR2 FNYEAQ. There are 15 residues in the CDR3. V shed 5 bases, J shed 2 bases, and the junction held 8 bases outside the gene matches. The full variable domain, completed using reference TRBV7-6 and TRBJ2-7, is GAGVSQSPRYKVTKRGQDVALRCDPISGHVSLYWYRQALGQGPEFLTYFNYEAQQDKSGLPNDRFSAERPEGSISTLTIQRTEQRDSAMYRCASSPTRDRTYEQYFGPGTRLTVT.

The V and J genes are TRBV11-2 and TRBJ1-4; TRBD1 matches 9 bases. Trimming removed 3 bases from V and 7 bases from J; junction bases left unmatched: 3. Germline V gives CDR1 SGHAT, CDR2 FQNNGV. There are 14 residues in the CDR3. The CDR3 sequence is CASSFRDRAEKLFF. CDR3 nucleotides: TGTGCCAGCAGCTTCCGGGACAGGGCTGAAAAACTGTTTTTT. Filled out from reference TRBV11-2 and TRBJ1-4, the complete variable domain reads EAGVAQSPRYKIIEKRQSVAFWCNPISGHATLYWYQQILGQGPKLLIQFQNNGVVDDSQLPKDRFSAERLKGVDSTLKIQPAKLEDSAVYLCASSFRDRAEKLFFGSGTQLSVL.

The V and J genes are TRBV10-2 and TRBJ2-5, with D possibly matching TRBD2 (6 bases). The CDR3 length is 14 residues. Trimming left V 6 bases short and J 4 bases short, with 15 bases between. Per the germline V gene, CDR1 is WSHSY and CDR2 is SAAADI. In DNA form, the CDR3 reads TGCGCCAGCAGAGACGTTGGGGGGTTAGAGACCCAGTACTTC. It is translated as CASRDVGGLETQYF.

The V and J genes are TRBV6-1 and TRBJ1-6, with no clear D. Germline CDR1 MNHNS, CDR2 SASEGT. The V end lost 4 bases, the J end lost 0 bases, and 16 bases lay between the germline ends. This CDR3 is built from 18 residues. This chain's CDR3 is CASSGPGSTSSYNSPLHF. The CDR3 DNA follows: TGTGCCAGCAGTGGGCCCGGGTCTACTAGCTCCTATAATTCACCCCTCCACTTT.

The gene calls are TRBV6-5 and TRBJ2-7; D is possibly TRBD1 (5 bases). The CDR3 length is 13 residues. Germline assignment: CDR1 MNHEY and CDR2 SVGAGI. CDR3 in DNA: TGTGGAGTTGGCAGGACAACGTCCTACGAGCAGTACTTC. It encodes CGVGRTTSYEQYF.

The chain couples TRBV5-1 to TRBJ2-7, with 9 bases that match TRBD2. The CDR3 sequence is 17 residues long. Germline CDR1 reads SGHRS; CDR2 reads YFSETQ. Trimming took 3 bases from V and 0 from J; bases not matched to a gene: 10. DNA of the CDR3: TGCGCCAGCAGCTCCTCGACTAGCGGAGATAGCTCCTACGAGCAGTACTTC. This codes for CASSSSTSGDSSYEQYF.

This chain uses TRBV11-2 with TRBJ1-3, with D possibly being TRBD1 (5 bases). V was pared by 2 bases and J by 0 bases, with 8 bases between. CDR1 and CDR2 (germline): SGHAT, FQNNGV. The length of the CDR3 is 15 residues. CDR3 amino acids: CASSLQGNSGNTIYF. CDR3 nucleotide sequence: TGTGCCAGCAGCTTACAGGGAAACTCTGGAAACACCATATATTTT.

The chain uses TRBV7-2 and TRBJ1-4; TRBD1 might be the D (6 bases). The CDR3 contains 16 residues. Germline V gene sequence: CDR1 SGHTA, CDR2 FQGNSA. V gave up 5 bases and J gave up 0 bases, with 13 bases separating them. CDR3 bases: TGTGCCAGCAGCGTAGACAGGAGCTCAACTAATGAAAAACTGTTTTTT. Translating gives CASSVDRSSTNEKLFF.

Concerning this clone itself: Other nucleotide sequences from this sample produce the same CDR3. This chain connects TRBV5-4 to TRBJ1-1; D is unresolved. The germline V gene has CDR1 SGHNT and CDR2 YYREEE (reference sequence). This CDR3 contains 14 residues. The V end was cut by 4 bases, the J end by 4 bases, with 14 bases between. The CDR3 sequence is CASSLDPGSTEAFF. The CDR3 nucleotides read TGTGCCAGCAGCCTGGATCCCGGGAGCACTGAAGCTTTCTTT.

This clone was seen once. The chain employs TRBV2 and TRBJ2-1; TRBD2 matches at 7 bases. The junction had 6 bases not matched to a gene; V was cut back by 4 bases and J by 3 bases. Per germline, CDR1 SNHLY and CDR2 FYNNEI. This CDR3 region has 15 residues. CDR3 in DNA: TGTGCCAGCAGTGCTGGACTAGGGCTCTACAATGAGCAGTTCTTC. Translated, it gives CASSAGLGLYNEQFF. The variable domain in full, completed from reference TRBV2 and TRBJ2-1, reads EPEVTQTPSHQVTQMGQEVILRCVPISNHLYFYWYRQILGQKVEFLVSFYNNEISEKSEIFDDQFSVERPDGSNFTLKIRSTKLEDSAMYFCASSAGLGLYNEQFFGPGTRLTVL.

This chain connects TRBV7-9 to TRBJ2-1, with TRBD1 matching over 7 bases. Germline V gene data show CDR1 as SEHNR and CDR2 as FQNEAQ (reference sequence). This CDR3 spans 16 amino acids. Losses at the gene ends were 5 bases for V and 4 bases for J; bases not matched to a gene: 11. As DNA, the CDR3 is TGTGCCAGCAGCAGAATGACAGGGAACCCTTACAATGAGCAGTTCTTC. Its translation: CASSRMTGNPYNEQFF.

This clone has a single count. The CDR3 DNA follows: TGTGCCAGCAGCCCTAACGATTATTACAATGAGCAGTTCTTC. Translating it yields CASSPNDYYNEQFF. V gene TRBV11-3 combines with J gene TRBJ2-1; D gene ambiguous. V dropped 5 bases and J dropped 4 bases, with 12 bases sitting between them. The CDR3 sequence is 14 residues long. From germline, CDR1 is SGHNT and CDR2 YENEEA. The entire variable domain, with the rest obtained from reference TRBV11-3 and TRBJ2-1, is as follows: EAGVVQSPRYKIIEKKQPVAFWCNPISGHNTLYWYLQNLGQGPELLIRYENEEAVDDSQLPKDRFSAERLKGVDSTLKIQPAELGDSAVYLCASSPNDYYNEQFFGPGTRLTVL.

The V call is TRBV11-2, the J call TRBJ1-6; D gene unclear. Germline V gene sequence: CDR1 SGHAT, CDR2 FQNNGV. The CDR3 extends over 14 amino acids. V dropped 3 bases and J dropped 9 bases, with 12 bases sitting between them. CDR3 in amino acids: CASSFGSSGSPLHF. The CDR3 DNA reads as TGTGCCAGCAGCTTTGGCTCTAGTGGTTCACCCCTCCACTTT.

In this sample, this clone turned up once. The chain combines TRBV5-5 with TRBJ2-7, with D maybe TRBD1 (5 bases). The V end was cut by 4 bases, the J end by 4 bases, with 12 bases between. CDR3 size: 13 residues. CDR1 is SGHKS, CDR2 YYEKEE, per germline (reference sequence). The CDR3 region is CASSGASRYEQYF. For the CDR3, the DNA is TGTGCCAGCAGCGGGGCCAGCAGGTACGAGCAGTACTTC.

The chain is built from TRBV28 and TRBJ1-3; D is possibly TRBD1 (6 bases). Trimming removed 5 bases from V and 10 bases from J, with 12 bases in between. There are 12 residues in the CDR3. The germline V gene has CDR1 MDHEN and CDR2 SYDVKM. CDR3 protein: CASSPSTGTIYF. CDR3 nucleotide sequence: TGTGCCAGCAGTCCTTCTACAGGGACCATATATTTT.

V gene TRBV24-1 combines with J gene TRBJ2-3; D is possibly TRBD1 (6 bases). Trimming took off 4 bases at V and 0 bases at J, with 16 bases between the two ends. Germline values: CDR1 KGHDR, CDR2 SFDVKD. This CDR3 contains 17 residues. The CDR3 DNA follows: TGTGCCACCAGTGACCGACAGGCCTCAATTAGCACAGATACGCAGTATTTT. Amino acid sequence: CATSDRQASISTDTQYF.

This chain connects TRBV15 to TRBJ1-2, with D perhaps matching TRBD1 (5 bases). The CDR3 totals 16 residues. Germline V gene lookup returns CDR1 LNHNV and CDR2 YYDKDF (reference sequence). Trimming stripped 1 base from V and 4 bases from J, with 16 bases between. This chain's CDR3 is CATSRADSPLGYGYTF. CDR3 sequence (DNA): TGTGCCACCAGCAGAGCTGACAGTCCCCTCGGCTATGGCTACACCTTC.

The table lists this clone with a few counts. V gene TRBV7-2 combines with J gene TRBJ1-2; D is unclear. Trimming pared 1 base from V and 4 bases from J, leaving 13 bases between. Germline values: CDR1 SGHTA, CDR2 FQGNSA. CDR3 length: 15 residues. CDR3 in amino acids: CASSLDVGSIYGYTF. The CDR3 DNA follows: TGTGCCAGCAGCTTAGACGTAGGGAGTATCTATGGCTACACCTTC.

Here the CDR3 DNA reads TGTGCCAGCTCACCTGTCGGAGATGGCTACACCTTC. This sequence encodes CASSPVGDGYTF. The chain couples TRBV18 to TRBJ1-2; D is unresolved. Germline CDR1 KGHSH, CDR2 LQKENI. The CDR3 consists of 12 residues. V was pared by 3 bases and J by 6 bases, with 8 bases between.

The CDR3 spells CASSEARSTGELFF. CDR3 bases: TGTGCCAGCAGTGAAGCGCGGAGTACCGGGGAGCTGTTTTTT. The rearrangement uses TRBV2 and TRBJ2-2; D is unclear. Trimming took off 0 bases at V and 5 bases at J, with 7 bases between the two ends. Germline CDR1 is SNHLY and CDR2 is FYNNEI. This CDR3 comprises 14 residues.

This CDR3 reads CASRDFRGYGYTF. The CDR3 coding sequence is TGTGCCAGCAGGGACTTCAGGGGGTATGGCTACACCTTC. V gene TRBV6-5 combines with J gene TRBJ1-2, with TRBD1 identical over 7 bases. Losses at the gene ends were 6 bases for V and 5 bases for J; bases not matched to a gene: 6. The CDR3 sequence is 13 residues long. From germline, CDR1 is MNHEY and CDR2 SVGAGI.

V usage is TRBV29-1 and J usage is TRBJ1-1, with D possibly TRBD1 on 5 matching bases. Germline loops: CDR1 SQVTM, CDR2 ANQGSEA. V gave up 5 bases and J gave up 10 bases, with 20 bases separating them. This CDR3 contains 13 residues. The CDR3 reads CSVSALGGVGAFF. The CDR3 nucleotides are TGCAGCGTTTCCGCACTGGGGGGGGTGGGAGCTTTCTTT.